This TCR beta chain emerged from a study of OX40 agonist ivuxolimab in advanced cancers. About the study: In this cohort, patients received ivuxolimab, an agonistic anti-OX40 (CD134) antibody. Study-level points and caveats: By week 6 at 0.1 to 3.0 mg/kg, blood CD4+ and CD8+ T cells had expanded clonally. Certain nonresponders additionally had low normalized T-cell clonal expansion.

Concerning this clone: Its antigen is as yet unknown.

Sequencing used immunoSEQ multiplex PCR; TCRdb keeps in-frame clones, though not all of them. The sample has about 73,000 clones, 85% to 90% seen once. Germline assignment: CDR1 SGDLS and CDR2 YYNGEE. V was clipped by 3 bases and J by 8 bases, with 23 bases between them. The CDR3 loop spans 17 amino acids. The V and J genes are TRBV9 and TRBJ2-2; the D gene is possibly TRBD2 (6 bases). The source of this sequence is an adult with an advanced solid tumor such as melanoma, head and neck, liver or kidney cancer. The material was CD4+ or CD8+ T cells sorted from blood, obtained in a trial of the OX40 agonist ivuxolimab. The chain's CDR3 is CASSAYYGTHEEGELFF. CDR3 bases: TGTGCCAGCAGCGCGTATTACGGGACTCACGAGGAGGGGGAGCTGTTTTTT.